The present entry profiles one T cell receptor beta chain with its context. What it recognizes is unknown. This sample is drawn from a study of blood T cells in healthy people across ages. Overall study findings and caveats: Percentage of naive T cells showed a strong correlation with TCR beta diversity. For the donors, CMV status was unknown and possibly confounded expanded clonotype changes.

The CDR3 has 15 residues. From germline, CDR1 is SQVTM and CDR2 ANQGSEA. V was cut by 2 bases and J by 5 bases, with 16 bases left in between. A second PCR, run for about 7 to 11 cycles, used a sample-barcoded 5' primer plus a J-beta primer mix. TCRdb re-called the 5' RACE reads with MiXCR, one entry per CDR3 protein. The sample records about 1.4 million distinct CDR3 sequences, roughly 64% being singletons. Sample donors were healthy Caucasian individuals that came from Russia, aged roughly 6 to 100. The sequence was collected from a young man in good health. Source material: blood. J is TRBJ2-1 and V is TRBV29-1, with a tentative D call TRBD2 (5 bases). The CDR3 DNA sequence: TGCAGCGTTGAATTGAAAGGACTCCCAAACAATGAGCAGTTCTTC. Its translation: CSVELKGLPNNEQFF.